What follows are 16 T cell receptor beta chains derived from one specimen sequenced in a study of control samples from healthy donors and cancer patients. Measured with immunoSEQ multiplex PCR; TCRdb has only the in-frame clones, and not every one. The sample yields 150,000 to 200,000 clones, roughly 89% seen once. Sequencing was performed on blood. Receptors originate from a woman in her forties or fifties in good health.

The chain recombines TRBV5-1 with TRBJ2-1; TRBD2 matches at 14 bases. The germline gives CDR1 SGHRS, CDR2 YFSETQ. The CDR3 extends over 16 amino acids. V shed 0 bases, J shed 8 bases, and the junction held 4 bases outside the gene matches. The CDR3 nucleotides read TGCGCCAGCAGCTTGGGGGGGACTAGCGGGAGCGATGAGCAGTTCTTC. It codes for CASSLGGTSGSDEQFF.

V and J are TRBV5-5 and TRBJ2-7; TRBD1 matches at 9 bases. In germline, CDR1 is SGHKS, CDR2 YYEKEE (reference sequence). With 1 base clipped from V and 5 bases from J, the junction kept 4 bases outside the gene matches. The CDR3 contains 14 residues. Here the CDR3 reads CASSLTGTGHEQYF. CDR3 nucleotide sequence: TGTGCCAGCAGCTTGACCGGGACAGGGCACGAGCAGTACTTC. Variable domain in full (rest from reference TRBV5-5 and TRBJ2-7): DAGVTQSPTHLIKTRGQQVTLRCSPISGHKSVSWYQQVLGQGPQFIFQYYEKEERGRGNFPDRFSARQFPNYSSELNVNALLLGDSALYLCASSLTGTGHEQYFGPGTRLTVT.

The chain uses TRBV7-9 and TRBJ1-1, with 7 bases lining up with TRBD1. Per germline, CDR1 SEHNR and CDR2 FQNEAQ (reference sequence). With V trimmed by 2 bases and J by 1 base, 7 bases remained unmatched. This CDR3 region has 16 residues. The CDR3 is CASSLSGGITNTEAFF. The CDR3 coding sequence is TGTGCCAGCAGCTTATCAGGGGGGATTACGAACACTGAAGCTTTCTTT.

This rearrangement joins TRBV6-2 or TRBV6-3 to TRBJ1-1, with D hard to call. Trimming removed 3 bases at V and 11 bases at J, with 16 bases between. The CDR3 is 13 residues long. The germline CDR1 and CDR2 sequences are MNHEY and SVGEGT. In DNA, the CDR3 is TGTGCCAGCAGTTATCTTGCGGTCGGTAGGGCTTTCTTT. Its translation is CASSYLAVGRAFF.

V usage is TRBV5-1 and J usage is TRBJ2-7; TRBD1 agrees at 7 bases. The trim removed 4 bases at V and 2 bases at J, leaving 3 bases unmatched. The CDR3 covers 13 residues. Germline CDR1 is SGHRS and CDR2 is YFSETQ. Written as DNA, the CDR3 is TGCGCCAGCAGCGTCGACAGGGCCTACGAGCAGTACTTC. This sequence encodes CASSVDRAYEQYF.

This clone was found once. J is TRBJ2-3 and V is TRBV9; possible D gene TRBD2, 5 bases. Germline CDR1 is SGDLS and CDR2 is YYNGEE. Trimming removed 0 bases from V and 3 bases from J, with 8 bases in between. The CDR3 covers 14 residues. CDR3 protein: CASSVASTTDTQYF. The CDR3 DNA is TGTGCCAGCAGCGTAGCTAGCACAACAGATACGCAGTATTTT.

V and J are TRBV9 and TRBJ2-7; D may be TRBD1 (8 bases). The V gene lost 4 bases and the J gene lost 5 bases, with 22 bases spanning the gap. Looked up from germline, CDR1 is SGDLS and CDR2 is YYNGEE. The CDR3 totals 16 residues. The CDR3 sequence: CASSPRTGRVGDEQYF. The CDR3 DNA sequence: TGTGCCAGCAGCCCGAGGACAGGGAGGGTGGGCGACGAGCAGTACTTC. Based on the CDR3 plus reference TRBV9 and TRBJ2-7, the full variable domain is DSGVTQTPKHLITATGQRVTLRCSPRSGDLSVYWYQQSLDQGLQFLIQYYNGEERAKGNILERFSAQQFPDLHSELNLSSLELGDSALYFCASSPRTGRVGDEQYFGPGTRLTVT.

This clone was recorded only once. The chain joins TRBV7-9 to TRBJ2-5; TRBD2 agrees at 7 bases. The CDR3 runs 14 residues. J lost 4 bases, V lost 0 bases, and 2 bases had no gene match. From germline, CDR1 is SEHNR and CDR2 FQNEAQ (reference sequence). The CDR3 reads CASSLAGGSETQYF. The CDR3 bases are TGTGCCAGCAGCTTAGCGGGAGGGTCAGAGACCCAGTACTTC.

The rearrangement links TRBV18 to TRBJ1-6; 7 bases fit TRBD1. CDR1 and CDR2 from the germline V gene are KGHSH and LQKENI. The trim removed 5 bases at V and 5 bases at J, leaving 3 bases unmatched. There are 14 residues in the CDR3. Here the CDR3 DNA reads TGTGCCAGCTCAAAAGGGACAGATAATTCACCCCTCCACTTT. This gives the protein CASSKGTDNSPLHF. The entire variable domain, with the rest obtained from reference TRBV18 and TRBJ1-6, is as follows: NAGVMQNPRHLVRRRGQEARLRCSPMKGHSHVYWYRQLPEEGLKFMVYLQKENIIDESGMPKERFSAEFPKEGPSILRIQQVVRGDSAAYFCASSKGTDNSPLHFGNGTRLTVT.

The chain couples TRBV28 to TRBJ1-5, with D hard to call. Trimming left V 6 bases short and J 3 bases short, with 9 bases between. CDR1 is MDHEN and CDR2 is SYDVKM in the germline V gene. This CDR3 contains 13 residues. The CDR3 sequence: CASSLTINQPQHF. In DNA form, the CDR3 reads TGTGCCAGCAGCCTAACAATCAATCAGCCCCAGCATTTT.

This chain uses TRBV9 with TRBJ1-2; TRBD1 might be the D (5 bases). Germline CDR1 is SGDLS and CDR2 is YYNGEE. The CDR3 length is 15 residues. Trimming stripped 0 bases from V and 8 bases from J, with 17 bases between. The CDR3 region is CASSVGGTDSRGYTF. The CDR3 DNA follows: TGTGCCAGCAGCGTAGGTGGGACGGATTCTCGGGGCTACACCTTC.

The chain employs TRBV5-1 and TRBJ2-2; D gene ambiguous. CDR1 is SGHRS, CDR2 YFSETQ, per germline. The germline V and J ends were trimmed by 0 bases and 1 base, with 4 bases remaining between them. The CDR3 covers 14 residues. CDR3 nucleotide sequence: TGCGCCAGCAGCTTGGGGAGGAACACCGGGGAGCTGTTTTTT. Its protein is CASSLGRNTGELFF. The full variable domain, rest sourced from reference TRBV5-1 and TRBJ2-2, is KAGVTQTPRYLIKTRGQQVTLSCSPISGHRSVSWYQQTPGQGLQFLFEYFSETQRNKGNFPGRFSGRQFSNSRSEMNVSTLELGDSALYLCASSLGRNTGELFFGEGSRLTVL.

The chain joins TRBV19 to TRBJ2-5; either TRBD1 or TRBD2 may supply D (6 bases each). The germline CDR1 and CDR2 sequences are LNHDA and SQIVND (reference sequence). The CDR3 sequence is 14 residues long. The V gene lost 4 bases and the J gene lost 5 bases, with 14 bases spanning the gap. Here the CDR3 reads CASSRTGGGETQYF. The DNA of the CDR3 is TGTGCCAGTAGTAGAACCGGGGGCGGGGAGACCCAGTACTTC.

As for this clone: Distinct nucleotide sequences in the sample also encode this CDR3. This rearrangement joins TRBV27 to TRBJ1-1, with no clear D. The CDR3 sequence is 13 residues long. Trimming pared 6 bases from V and 1 base from J, leaving 9 bases between. Germline values: CDR1 MNHEY, CDR2 SMNVEV (reference sequence). The CDR3: CASSLQGNTEAFF. The CDR3 region has the DNA TGTGCCAGCAGCTTACAAGGGAACACTGAAGCTTTCTTT.

This clone was picked up a small number of times. J is TRBJ1-5 and V is TRBV6-5; tentative D call: TRBD1 (6 bases). This CDR3 has 14 residues. Deletions cut 7 bases from V and 4 bases from J, with 14 bases between. Germline lookup yields CDR1 MNHEY and CDR2 SVGAGI. CDR3 sequence (DNA): TGTGCCAGCAATTTGGGGGCTCGGAATCAGCCCCAGCATTTT. Protein product: CASNLGARNQPQHF.

V is TRBV18 and J is TRBJ2-5; TRBD2 is a possible D gene (6 bases). The V gene's germline CDR1 is KGHSH and CDR2 LQKENI. The CDR3 has 14 amino acids. Trimming stripped 4 bases from V and 6 bases from J, with 15 bases between. DNA for the CDR3: TGTGCCAGCTCACGCGATAGGGCGGGGCAGACCCAGTACTTC. Its protein product is CASSRDRAGQTQYF.